Reported below is one T cell receptor (beta chain). The data derive from a study of cytomegalovirus exposure and HLA in healthy donors. This PCR relied on a set of 60 Vbeta primers and 13 Jbeta primers. Profiled with immunoSEQ multiplex PCR; TCRdb holds only in-frame clones, not every one. The sample holds 130,000 to 150,000 clones; just under 75% are singletons and the top ten take approximately 1.8%. The V end was cut by 4 bases, the J end by 1 base, with 19 bases between. Germline CDR1 SGHDT, CDR2 YYEEEE. The CDR3 runs 17 residues. The V and J genes are TRBV5-6 and TRBJ2-3, with a possible D match to TRBD2 (7 bases). The sequence was obtained from a woman aged 18-29 years in good health and CMV-seronegative. Sequencing was carried out using PBMCs. CDR3 sequence: CASSRGARKIGTDTQYF. The CDR3 bases are TGTGCCAGCAGCCGGGGGGCCCGGAAAATCGGCACAGATACGCAGTATTTT.